The 4 T cell receptor beta chains listed next were all sequenced from one sample in a study of identical twins. TCRdb redid the calling of the 5' RACE reads with MiXCR, one entry per CDR3 protein. The repertoire consists of 1.5 million to 2 million distinct CDR3 sequences, with around a third occurring once and the leading ten covering 0.25% to 0.3%. Specimen: cord blood. All receptors come from a newborn girl in good health.

In this sample, this clonotype turned up a few times. This sequence joins TRBV3-1 and TRBJ2-5, with D maybe TRBD2 (5 bases). The V end was cut by 3 bases, the J end by 6 bases, with 11 bases between. Germline assignment: CDR1 LGHDT and CDR2 YNNKEL (reference sequence). The CDR3 consists of 13 residues. The CDR3 protein is CASSQGSIKTQYF. The CDR3 DNA reads as TGTGCCAGCAGCCAGGGGAGTATAAAGACCCAGTACTTC.

The gene calls are TRBV7-2 and TRBJ2-5, with 8 bases fitting TRBD2. The CDR3 is 14 amino acids. CDR1 and CDR2 (germline): SGHTA, FQGNSA. V lost 3 bases and J lost 4; bases outside the gene matches: 4. The DNA of the CDR3 is TGTGCCAGCAGCTTTGCGCTAGCGGGAGAGACCCAGTACTTC. This translates into CASSFALAGETQYF.

This clonotype was counted many times. The J gene is TRBJ2-3, the V gene TRBV29-1; 9 bases are a match to TRBD1. The CDR3 runs 16 residues. Germline V gene sequence: CDR1 SQVTM, CDR2 ANQGSEA. V shed 4 bases, J shed 0 bases, and the junction held 8 bases outside the gene matches. Here the CDR3 reads CSVAPRQGVSTDTQYF. DNA of the CDR3: TGCAGCGTTGCCCCTCGACAGGGGGTGAGCACAGATACGCAGTATTTT.

With regard to this clonotype: A much larger clone differs from this one at a single base, so this may be a read error. V is TRBV3-1 and J is TRBJ1-6; D is undetermined. In germline, CDR1 is LGHDT, CDR2 YNNKEL (reference sequence). The CDR3 loop spans 11 amino acids. The CDR3 DNA reads TGTGCCAGCAGCCAGGGTTCACCCCCCCACTTT. This gives the protein CASSQGSPPHF.